This T cell receptor (beta chain) was profiled in a study of T cells in Graves' hyperthyroidism and ophthalmopathy. Amplified TCR beta CDR3 regions came from RNA transcripts. Initially, a first-round RT-PCR of the TCR CDR3 employed the HTBI primer set. MiXCR, applied by TCRdb to the multiplex PCR reads, yields one record per CDR3 protein. This sample carries fewer than 500,000 distinct CDR3 sequences, around 15% of them seen once, and the ten largest clones take roughly 13%. This clonotype was recorded at least ten times. V lost 4 bases to trimming and J lost 5 bases; unmatched junction nucleotides: 6. The length of the CDR3 is 15 residues. Germline V lookup: CDR1 KGHDR, CDR2 SFDVKD.

The specimen sequenced was blood. This TCR came from a man between 18 and 35 years old with Graves' ophthalmopathy. This chain connects TRBV24-1 to TRBJ1-4; 7 nucleotides line up with TRBD1. The CDR3 nucleotides read TGTGCCACCAGTGAGCCGACAGGGAAGAATGAAAAACTGTTTTTT. Translated, it gives CATSEPTGKNEKLFF.